This T cell receptor (beta chain) was captured by sequencing in a study of cytomegalovirus exposure and HLA in healthy donors. The study's findings and limits: In a later analysis, TCR beta V- and J-gene trimming was associated with a missense DCLRE1C variant.

Germline CDR1 SGHNT, CDR2 YYREEE (reference sequence). V lost 0 bases to trimming and J lost 0 bases; unmatched junction nucleotides: 7. This CDR3 region has 19 residues. The PCR had 60 Vbeta and 13 Jbeta primers. Profiling relied on immunoSEQ multiplex PCR, and the TCRdb table lists in-frame clones only, not all of them. Among roughly 150,000 clones listed, about 85% were seen once. This clone was found a few times. Its antigen is unknown. V gene TRBV5-4 combines with J gene TRBJ2-1; 12 positions agree with TRBD2. Sequenced: PBMCs. This clonotype originated in a woman under 30 in good health and CMV-seronegative. CDR3 loop: CASSLGAGLAGSSYNEQFF. CDR3 DNA sequence: TGTGCCAGCAGCTTGGGGGCTGGACTAGCGGGGTCCTCCTACAATGAGCAGTTCTTC.